These T cell receptor beta chains were read from a single sample in a study of human T cells and chemical hapten exposure. TCRdb re-called the RACE reads through MiXCR, storing one row per CDR3 protein. The sample records about 53,000 distinct CDR3 sequences, 8% to 10% being singletons. Specimen: whole blood, collected in connection with sensitization to the hapten diphenylcyclopropenone (DPC). The receptors shown here come from a man aged 35 to 55 with alopecia areata. Some clones in this sample may be carry-over from other donors' samples. CDR3s include the opening cysteine and the closing phenylalanine or tryptophan. The order of the fields is clone size, CDR3 length, V gene, J gene, D gene, CDR3 protein, CDR3 DNA. The D gene is left open where the match is weak. Clone size is stated in some rows and not others, as once, few, many or a class when expanded.

few,14,TRBV20-1,TRBJ2-5,TRBD1,CSARIGTGQETQYF,TGCAGTGCTAGAATCGGGACAGGGCAAGAGACCCAGTACTTC
-,14,TRBV20-1,TRBJ1-4,-,CSARVGSSGEKLFF,TGCAGTGCTAGGGTGGGGTCCTCGGGTGAAAAACTGTTTTTT
-,11,TRBV28,TRBJ2-7,-,CATSKRDEQYF,TGTGCTACCAGTAAGCGAGACGAGCAGTACTTC
-,15,TRBV20-1,TRBJ1-2,TRBD1,CSARDRDRGPYGYTF,TGCAGTGCTAGAGATAGGGACAGGGGGCCCTATGGCTACACCTTC
-,15,TRBV2,TRBJ2-4,-,CASSEGIQGGNIQYF,TGTGCCAGCAGTGAAGGCATTCAGGGGGGAAACATTCAGTACTTC
few,13,TRBV29-1,TRBJ2-7,TRBD2,CSVAASGLYEQYF,TGCAGCGTTGCGGCTAGCGGCTTGTACGAGCAGTACTTC
-,14,TRBV6-5,TRBJ2-7,TRBD1,CASSSDRVPYEQYF,TGTGCCAGCAGTTCGGACAGGGTACCCTACGAGCAGTACTTC
-,14,TRBV19,TRBJ1-4,-,CASSILPGSEKLFF,TGTGCCAGTAGTATCTTGCCGGGCTCTGAAAAACTGTTTTTT
few,12,TRBV7-9,TRBJ1-4,-,CASSLADEKLFF,TGTGCCAGCAGCTTAGCAGACGAAAAACTGTTTTTT
-,14,TRBV20-1,TRBJ2-3,TRBD2,CSTLIAGGSDTQYF,TGCAGTACCCTGATAGCGGGAGGATCAGATACGCAGTATTTT
few,13,TRBV20-1,TRBJ1-1,-,CSASMILNTEAFF,TGCAGTGCCTCTATGATTTTGAACACTGAAGCTTTCTTT
-,16,TRBV30,TRBJ2-1,TRBD2,CAWTKGLAGPYNEQFF,TGTGCCTGGACTAAAGGCCTAGCGGGACCCTACAATGAGCAGTTCTTC
-,15,TRBV18,TRBJ1-3,TRBD1,CASSAGQLEGNTIYF,TGTGCCAGCTCGGCGGGACAGTTGGAGGGAAACACCATATATTTT
-,12,TRBV7-8,TRBJ2-4,-,CASSSSLGIQYF,TGTGCCAGCAGCTCAAGCCTCGGCATTCAGTACTTC
-,10,TRBV10-1,TRBJ2-1,-,CASSEDEQFF,TGCGCCAGCAGTGAGGATGAGCAGTTCTTC
few,13,TRBV28,TRBJ2-7,TRBD2,CASRGLTSYEQYF,TGTGCCAGCAGGGGACTAACTTCCTACGAGCAGTACTTC
many,13,TRBV28,TRBJ1-2,-,CASSLKGTYGYTF,TGTGCCAGCAGTTTAAAGGGTACCTATGGCTACACCTTC
few,12,TRBV28,TRBJ1-2,-,CASRPGVNGYTF,TGTGCCAGCAGGCCAGGGGTTAATGGCTACACCTTC
-,16,TRBV20-1,TRBJ1-6,-,CSARDAGGSYNSPLHF,TGCAGTGCTAGAGATGCGGGGGGCTCCTATAATTCACCCCTCCACTTT
-,15,TRBV20-1,TRBJ2-7,-,CSAHLQGKRAYEQYF,TGCAGTGCTCACCTCCAGGGAAAAAGGGCCTACGAGCAGTACTTC
-,13,TRBV6-2/TRBV6-3,TRBJ2-7,TRBD1,CASSRDRGLEQYF,TGTGCCAGCAGTCGGGACAGGGGCCTCGAGCAGTACTTC
few,12,TRBV20-1,TRBJ1-1,-,CSARGGGRAAFF,TGCAGTGCTAGAGGGGGGGGACGGGCAGCTTTCTTT
-,13,TRBV24-1,TRBJ2-3,-,CATSAAGTDTQYF,TGTGCCACCAGTGCGGCAGGCACAGATACGCAGTATTTT
many,15,TRBV5-1,TRBJ2-7,-,CASSLVLAGSYEQYF,TGCGCCAGCAGCTTGGTACTTGCTGGCTCCTACGAGCAGTACTTC